The 32 T cell receptor beta chains below were found in one sample sequenced in a study of shared clonotypes between healthy human individuals. The data were produced by immunoSEQ multiplex PCR, yet TCRdb's version contains in-frame clones alone and is incomplete. Of about 1.5 million clones in the sample, roughly 98% are singletons; the top ten hold about 0.45%. The specimen was naive CD4+ T cells sorted from blood. Subset noted: CD45RA+ positively selected. The source of these receptors is a man in his thirties or forties in good health.

Turning to this clone: This sample includes further DNA sequences coding for the same CDR3. This CDR3 reads CASSPLSGNTIYF. The CDR3 DNA is TGTGCCAGCTCACCCCTTTCTGGAAACACCATATATTTT. The chain recombines TRBV18 with TRBJ1-3, with D unresolved. The V and J ends lost 3 bases and 1 base respectively, with 4 bases between them. The CDR3 contains 13 residues. Germline V gene sequence: CDR1 KGHSH, CDR2 LQKENI. Full variable domain (remainder filled in from reference TRBV18 and TRBJ1-3): NAGVMQNPRHLVRRRGQEARLRCSPMKGHSHVYWYRQLPEEGLKFMVYLQKENIIDESGMPKERFSAEFPKEGPSILRIQQVVRGDSAAYFCASSPLSGNTIYFGEGSWLTVV.

The rearrangement links TRBV10-1 to TRBJ2-5; D not resolved. Trimming took 2 bases from V and 5 from J, leaving 12 bases between them. This CDR3 spans 14 amino acids. Germline V gives CDR1 WNHNN, CDR2 SYGVQD (reference sequence). This CDR3 reads CASSEEVSLETQYF. In DNA form, the CDR3 reads TGCGCCAGCAGTGAGGAGGTCAGCCTGGAGACCCAGTACTTC.

This chain joins TRBV11-2 and TRBJ2-7; 7 bases fit TRBD2. This CDR3 comprises 14 residues. The J segment lost 6 bases and the V segment lost 2 bases, leaving 7 bases of the junction unmatched. The germline V gene has CDR1 SGHAT and CDR2 FQNNGV. The CDR3 loop is CASSLSGILGEQYF. CDR3 nucleotides: TGTGCCAGCAGCTTAAGCGGGATTCTTGGCGAGCAGTACTTC.

This chain links TRBV6-5 with TRBJ2-1, with D unclear. In germline, CDR1 is MNHEY, CDR2 SVGAGI. Trimming stripped 10 bases from V and 4 bases from J, with 14 bases between. The CDR3 covers 13 residues. As DNA, the CDR3 is TGTGCCACCTTGTCGTGGCGGTACAATGAGCAGTTCTTC. Protein product: CATLSWRYNEQFF.

The chain combines TRBV4-1 with TRBJ2-7; D could derive from TRBD1 or TRBD2 (5 bases each). This CDR3 has 14 residues. The ends were cut back, 1 base at V and 3 bases at J, with 10 bases in the middle. Germline V gene sequence: CDR1 MGHRA, CDR2 YSYEKL. The CDR3 here is CASSQGLGGYEQYF. The DNA for the CDR3 is TGCGCCAGCAGCCAAGGTCTTGGGGGCTACGAGCAGTACTTC.

Comment on this clone: The same CDR3 can be traced to other DNA sequences in this sample. The chain recombines TRBV4-3 with TRBJ2-7, with 11 positions matching TRBD2. Trimming took 5 bases from V and 4 from J; bases not matched to a gene: 1. The CDR3 spans 13 residues. Germline V lookup: CDR1 LGHNA, CDR2 YSLEER. In DNA form, the CDR3 reads TGCGCCAGCAGCAGGACTAGCGGGTACGAGCAGTACTTC. Protein product: CASSRTSGYEQYF.

The J gene is TRBJ2-3, the V gene TRBV28; TRBD2 might be the D (6 bases). Between the trimmed V and J ends, which lost 4 bases and 3 bases, there was a span of 20 bases. CDR1 and CDR2 from the germline V gene are MDHEN and SYDVKM. The CDR3 runs to 17 residues. CDR3 sequence: CASSSFSLRDRTDTQYF. In DNA, the CDR3 is TGTGCCAGCAGTTCATTCTCGCTGCGGGATAGGACAGATACGCAGTATTTT.

The chain has TRBV19 and TRBJ2-3; 7 bases line up with TRBD2. Looked up from germline, CDR1 is LNHDA and CDR2 is SQIVND (reference sequence). The CDR3 is 14 residues long. V was clipped by 3 bases and J by 1 base; unmatched bases: 1. The CDR3 protein is CASSITSGTDTQYF. In DNA form, the CDR3 reads TGTGCCAGTAGTATTACTAGCGGCACAGATACGCAGTATTTT. Complete variable domain (other parts from reference TRBV19 and TRBJ2-3): DGGITQSPKYLFRKEGQNVTLSCEQNLNHDAMYWYRQDPGQGLRLIYYSQIVNDFQKGDIAEGYSVSREKKESFPLTVTSAQKNPTAFYLCASSITSGTDTQYFGPGTRLTVL.

The chain has TRBV5-1 and TRBJ1-2; a possible D gene is TRBD1 (5 bases). Per germline, CDR1 SGHRS and CDR2 YFSETQ. This CDR3 comprises 14 residues. Between the trimmed V and J ends, which lost 4 bases and 2 bases, there was a span of 12 bases. The CDR3 sequence is CASSPTTGNYGYTF. In DNA, the CDR3 is TGCGCCAGCAGCCCGACCACAGGAAACTATGGCTACACCTTC.

The V call is TRBV6-4, the J call TRBJ2-7; a weak D match, TRBD2 (6 bases). This CDR3 has 16 residues. From germline, CDR1 is MRHNA and CDR2 SNTAGT. V lost 7 bases, J lost 2 bases, and 21 bases lay in between. The CDR3 bases are TGTGCCAGCACCAACCTCCCCGCTAGCGTGGCCTACGAGCAGTACTTC. Its translation is CASTNLPASVAYEQYF.

The chain is built from TRBV6-5 and TRBJ2-7; the match to TRBD2 covers 8 bases. The germline V gene has CDR1 MNHEY and CDR2 SVGAGI. The J segment lost 3 bases and the V segment lost 6 bases, leaving 7 bases of the junction unmatched. This CDR3 has 14 residues. The CDR3 loop is CASRQLAEGYEQYF. In DNA form, the CDR3 reads TGTGCCAGCAGACAACTAGCGGAGGGCTACGAGCAGTACTTC.

The chain links TRBV7-9 to TRBJ1-5, with D hard to call. The V gene's germline CDR1 is SEHNR and CDR2 FQNEAQ (reference sequence). The CDR3 totals 12 residues. V lost 3 bases and J 5 bases, leaving 5 bases between the germline ends. DNA of the CDR3: TGTGCCAGCAGCTTCGATTATCAGCCCCAGCATTTT. Protein sequence: CASSFDYQPQHF.

The rearrangement joins TRBV19 to TRBJ2-7; D perhaps matches TRBD2 (6 bases). The CDR3 length is 15 residues. V dropped 6 bases and J dropped 3 bases, with 18 bases sitting between them. Germline V CDR1 and CDR2: LNHDA, SQIVND (reference sequence). CDR3 residues: CASSRGEEVGYEQYF. The CDR3 DNA reads TGTGCCAGTAGCCGCGGGGAAGAGGTCGGCTACGAGCAGTACTTC.

V is TRBV29-1 and J is TRBJ2-1; TRBD2 aligns across 14 bases. Unmatched junction bases numbered 5, after V lost 7 bases and J lost 9 bases. Looked up from germline, CDR1 is SQVTM and CDR2 is ANQGSEA. The CDR3 length is 13 residues. This CDR3 reads CSAGTSGGREQFF. In nucleotides, the CDR3 is TGCAGCGCCGGGACTAGCGGGGGCCGTGAGCAGTTCTTC.

This sequence joins TRBV18 and TRBJ1-2; 10 nucleotides match TRBD1. The V gene's germline CDR1 is KGHSH and CDR2 LQKENI. V dropped 1 base and J dropped 3; count of bases not matched to a gene: 2. The CDR3 consists of 15 residues. For the CDR3, the DNA is TGTGCCAGCTCACCACTGGACAGGGGGGACTATGGCTACACCTTC. Protein: CASSPLDRGDYGYTF. Filled out from reference TRBV18 and TRBJ1-2, the complete variable domain reads NAGVMQNPRHLVRRRGQEARLRCSPMKGHSHVYWYRQLPEEGLKFMVYLQKENIIDESGMPKERFSAEFPKEGPSILRIQQVVRGDSAAYFCASSPLDRGDYGYTFGSGTRLTVV.

Points on this clone: Additional DNA sequences in this sample encode the identical CDR3. The genes are TRBV7-8 and TRBJ1-3, with D possibly matching TRBD1 (6 bases). Germline lookup yields CDR1 SGHVS and CDR2 FQNEAQ. This CDR3 is built from 15 residues. The V end lost 0 bases, the J end lost 4 bases, and 10 bases lay between the germline ends. The CDR3 nucleotides are TGTGCCAGCAGCTTAGCTAGGGGGTCAGGAAACACCATATATTTT. It yields the protein CASSLARGSGNTIYF.

The rearrangement joins TRBV5-6 to TRBJ1-4; 8 bases agree with TRBD1. V shed 0 bases, J shed 8 bases, and the junction held 3 bases outside the gene matches. This CDR3 has 14 amino acids. Germline V gives CDR1 SGHDT, CDR2 YYEEEE. The CDR3 sequence: CASSLGTGREKLFF. CDR3 DNA: TGTGCCAGCAGCTTGGGGACAGGGAGAGAAAAACTGTTTTTT.

The genes are TRBV11-3 and TRBJ2-3, with D perhaps TRBD1 (6 bases). Germline-derived CDR1 and CDR2 are SGHNT and YENEEA. V lost 2 bases to trimming and J lost 1 base, with 13 bases between them. There are 16 residues in the CDR3. The CDR3: CASSLKGRGRTDTQYF. The CDR3 DNA follows: TGTGCCAGCAGCTTAAAAGGCAGGGGCCGCACAGATACGCAGTATTTT.

The CDR3, as DNA: TGTGCCAGCAGCTCTAAAACGACGGGTAGGACCTTC. Residues: CASSSKTTGRTF. V is TRBV5-4 and J is TRBJ1-2; D is unclear. V shed 3 bases and J shed 14 bases, with 17 bases lying between them. This CDR3 is built from 12 residues. Per germline, CDR1 SGHNT and CDR2 YYREEE (reference sequence).

The chain is built from TRBV28 and TRBJ2-2, with D tentatively TRBD1 or TRBD2 (5 bases each). The germline V and J ends were trimmed by 6 bases and 3 bases, with 11 bases remaining between them. The CDR3 is made up of 14 amino acids. Germline values: CDR1 MDHEN, CDR2 SYDVKM. The CDR3 sequence: CASRAGTDTGELFF. The CDR3 region has the DNA TGTGCCAGCAGGGCCGGGACGGACACCGGGGAGCTGTTTTTT.

The rearrangement uses TRBV19 and TRBJ2-5; tentatively, D is TRBD1 (6 bases). Germline loops: CDR1 LNHDA, CDR2 SQIVND (reference sequence). The CDR3 runs to 16 residues. Trimming stripped 5 bases from V and 2 bases from J, with 18 bases between. This CDR3 is CASSPHRRQAQETQYF. CDR3 DNA: TGTGCCAGTAGTCCACACCGTAGACAGGCTCAAGAGACCCAGTACTTC.

This clone was detected only once. The V gene is TRBV7-9, the J gene TRBJ1-2, with no clear D. V dropped 5 bases and J dropped 5 bases, with 15 bases sitting between them. Germline CDR1 and CDR2: SEHNR and FQNEAQ (reference sequence). The CDR3 has 14 residues. The CDR3 loop is CASSKPAGLYGYTF. The CDR3 DNA reads TGTGCCAGCAGCAAGCCGGCCGGGCTATATGGCTACACCTTC.

In nucleotides, the CDR3 is TGTGCCAGCAGTCCCCGCGGGGGACGGCAAGCAGATACGCAGTATTTT. As protein: CASSPRGGRQADTQYF. The chain employs TRBV27 and TRBJ2-3; 7 bases agree with TRBD2. The ends lost 5 bases at V and 4 bases at J; junction bases unmatched: 12. This CDR3 has 16 amino acids. Looked up from germline, CDR1 is MNHEY and CDR2 is SMNVEV (reference sequence).

Comments on this clone: The same CDR3 is also encoded by other DNA sequences in this sample. The gene calls are TRBV5-1 and TRBJ2-5, with 15 bases fitting TRBD2. Germline CDR1 and CDR2: SGHRS and YFSETQ. Trimming removed 4 bases from V and 5 bases from J; junction bases left unmatched: 9. CDR3 length equals 17 residues. The chain's CDR3 is CASSPGLAGGPGETQYF. The CDR3 DNA follows: TGCGCCAGCAGCCCCGGACTAGCGGGAGGGCCGGGGGAGACCCAGTACTTC.

The V gene is TRBV7-6, the J gene TRBJ2-7, with D tentatively TRBD2 (6 bases). Germline lookup yields CDR1 SGHVS and CDR2 FNYEAQ. CDR3 length equals 16 residues. The V gene lost 4 bases and the J gene lost 3 bases, with 19 bases spanning the gap. The CDR3 DNA reads TGTGCCAGCAGCTCAGGGATGGGGAAGGGACTCTACGAGCAGTACTTC. Protein: CASSSGMGKGLYEQYF.

The rearrangement uses TRBV9 and TRBJ2-3; D is possibly TRBD1 (5 bases). This CDR3 is built from 18 residues. The germline CDR1 and CDR2 sequences are SGDLS and YYNGEE. The V and J ends lost 4 bases and 3 bases respectively, with 24 bases between them. The CDR3 nucleotides are TGTGCCAGCAGCCCCCGCGACCGTAACAGGTGGAATACAGATACGCAGTATTTT. Protein product: CASSPRDRNRWNTDTQYF.

As concerns this clone: The sample holds other DNA sequences that translate to the same CDR3. CDR3 in DNA: TGTGCCAGCTCTACTAGCGGGAGCTACGAGCAGTACTTC. Its protein is CASSTSGSYEQYF. V is TRBV19 and J is TRBJ2-7; 11 nucleotides match TRBD2. After removal of 9 bases from V and 3 bases from J, the junction contained 4 bases not matched to a gene. Germline lookup yields CDR1 LNHDA and CDR2 SQIVND (reference sequence). The CDR3 extends over 13 amino acids.

This clone occurred once. The chain recombines TRBV5-1 with TRBJ2-1, with TRBD2 matching over 10 bases. V trimming: 0 bases; J trimming: 8 bases; junction bases outside the gene matches: 8. Germline V gene data show CDR1 as SGHRS and CDR2 as YFSETQ. This CDR3 is built from 16 residues. For the CDR3, the DNA is TGCGCCAGCAGCTTGGAGGGGACTAGCGATCTGGATGAGCAGTTCTTC. It is translated as CASSLEGTSDLDEQFF.

This chain links TRBV21-1 with TRBJ2-1. TRBV21-1 represents a pseudogene. CDR3 length: 14 amino acids. In DNA form, the CDR3 reads TGTGCCAGCAGCGCTCAAAGCTCCTACAATGAGCAGTTCTTC. This gives the protein CASSAQSSYNEQFF.

The count of this clone is one. This chain uses TRBV5-4 with TRBJ2-3, with D unclear. V gave up 9 bases and J gave up 0 bases, with 5 bases separating them. Per germline, CDR1 SGHNT and CDR2 YYREEE (reference sequence). The CDR3 loop spans 11 amino acids. The CDR3 protein is CAIKSTDTQYF. CDR3 coding DNA: TGTGCCATCAAAAGCACAGATACGCAGTATTTT.

The chain couples TRBV20-1 to TRBJ1-2; D is ambiguous. With 4 bases removed from V and 7 bases from J, the gap between germline ends came to 7 bases. The germline gives CDR1 DFQATT, CDR2 SNEGSKA (reference sequence). This CDR3 contains 10 residues. The CDR3 nucleotides read TGCAGTGCTATCGGGCCTGGCTACACCTTC. Translating gives CSAIGPGYTF.

This sequence joins TRBV6-5 and TRBJ2-1; D possibly corresponds to TRBD1 (6 bases). Germline V gene sequence: CDR1 MNHEY, CDR2 SVGAGI. The CDR3 has 15 residues. V shed 8 bases and J shed 5 bases, with 19 bases lying between them. The CDR3 DNA follows: TGTGCCAGCCTTCCTTCTTACAGGGCTCACAATGAGCAGTTCTTC. This codes for CASLPSYRAHNEQFF.